These 20 T cell receptor beta chains share one sample of origin, sequenced in a study of T cell repertoires in cytomegalovirus infection. TCRdb reprocessed the reads via MiXCR and lists one record per CDR3 protein. The data contain nearly 650,000 distinct CDR3 sequences, 20% to 25% of them singletons. The sequencing sample was made of CD8+ T cells from PBMCs. These receptors came from a human donor in good health (CMV status not recorded). Some clones in this sample may be carry-over from other donors' samples.

The gene calls are TRBV7-9 and TRBJ1-2; D remains unclear. Germline V gives CDR1 SEHNR, CDR2 FQNEAQ (reference sequence). CDR3 size: 13 residues. V was pared by 5 bases and J by 1 base, with 8 bases between. CDR3: CASSEGLNYGYTF. CDR3 DNA: TGTGCCAGCAGCGAGGGCCTTAACTATGGCTACACCTTC.

This clonotype was found many times. The gene calls are TRBV12-5 and TRBJ2-1; D ambiguous. The CDR3 contains 16 residues. Germline lookup yields CDR1 LGHNT and CDR2 FRNRAP. V was cut by 2 bases and J by 5 bases, with 16 bases left in between. The CDR3 coding sequence is TGTGCTAGTGGTTTGTTCCGTCATACCCCTAACAATGAGCAGTTCTTC. Translated, it gives CASGLFRHTPNNEQFF.

The chain's CDR3 is CASSYGTSGGEGKTQYF. The DNA of the CDR3 is TGTGCCAGCAGTTATGGGACTAGCGGGGGGGAAGGAAAGACCCAGTACTTC. The chain links TRBV6-6 to TRBJ2-5, with 16 bases lining up with TRBD2. Germline CDR1 and CDR2: MNHNY and SVGAGI (reference sequence). This CDR3 spans 17 amino acids. V lost 3 bases and J lost 6; bases outside the gene matches: 7.

This clonotype appeared a few times. This chain connects TRBV7-9 to TRBJ1-1; D call uncertain. The CDR3 loop spans 13 amino acids. Germline CDR1 and CDR2: SEHNR and FQNEAQ (reference sequence). V lost 1 base and J 7 bases, leaving 10 bases between the germline ends. The CDR3 nucleotides are TGTGCCAGCAGCTTAGGAGGCCAGAGTGAAGCTTTCTTT. Amino acid sequence: CASSLGGQSEAFF.

This clonotype was seen a few times. V and J are TRBV7-3 and TRBJ2-1, with a tentative D call TRBD1 (5 bases). Germline lookup yields CDR1 SGHTA and CDR2 FQGTGA. CDR3 length equals 13 residues. V lost 5 bases and J 3 bases, leaving 8 bases between the germline ends. This CDR3 is CASSTDIYNEQFF. The CDR3 bases are TGTGCCAGCAGCACGGACATCTACAATGAGCAGTTCTTC.

Here the CDR3 reads CASSLSPGLAGTGELFF. Written as DNA, the CDR3 is TGTGCCAGCAGTTTAAGCCCAGGACTAGCCGGCACCGGGGAGCTGTTTTTT. The rearrangement links TRBV12-3 or TRBV12-4 to TRBJ2-2; 8 bases agree with TRBD2. V lost 2 bases to trimming and J lost 4 bases; unmatched junction nucleotides: 9. The CDR3 is 17 residues long.

With respect to this clonotype: Relative to the germline gene, one junction end is altered; a read error may explain this. V and J are TRBV25-1 and TRBJ1-1, with unresolved D. Germline CDR1 reads MGHDK; CDR2 reads SYGVNS. This CDR3 is built from 10 residues. This CDR3 is CVSSDTEAFF. The CDR3 nucleotides read TGTGTCAGCAGTGACACTGAAGCTTTCTTT.

This clonotype has a handful of counts. V usage is TRBV5-5 and J usage is TRBJ2-7; no clear D gene. Germline V gives CDR1 SGHKS, CDR2 YYEKEE (reference sequence). V lost 2 bases and J lost 6, with 9 bases in between. CDR3 length equals 12 residues. DNA of the CDR3: TGTGCCAGCAGCTTTCCATCCCCCGAGCAGTACGTC. This encodes CASSFPSPEQYV.

Ten or more counts support this clonotype. V is TRBV20-1 and J is TRBJ1-2; 10 bases match TRBD1. Germline values: CDR1 DFQATT, CDR2 SNEGSKA (reference sequence). The trim removed 6 bases at V and 3 bases at J, leaving 4 bases unmatched. The CDR3 is 13 amino acids. The CDR3 DNA follows: TGCAGTGCCCCGGACAGGGGGGACTATGGCTACACCTTC. It translates to CSAPDRGDYGYTF.

This chain uses TRBV27 with TRBJ2-5, with 8 bases aligning to TRBD2. This CDR3 contains 15 residues. Trimming took 3 bases from V and 1 from J; bases not matched to a gene: 4. CDR1 is MNHEY, CDR2 SMNVEV, per germline (reference sequence). CDR3 residues: CASSLAGGFQETQYF. CDR3 in DNA: TGTGCCAGCAGTTTGGCGGGGGGATTCCAAGAGACCCAGTACTTC.

J is TRBJ1-6 and V is TRBV27; D is possibly TRBD1 (5 bases). The CDR3 has 15 residues. V was cut by 7 bases and J by 0 bases, with 10 bases left in between. Per the germline V gene, CDR1 is MNHEY and CDR2 is SMNVEV (reference sequence). CDR3 in DNA: TGTGCCAGCAAGCCAGGGAGCTCCTATAATTCACCCCTCCACTTT. Translating gives CASKPGSSYNSPLHF.

This chain uses TRBV4-1 with TRBJ2-1; TRBD2 agrees at 10 bases. The CDR3 extends over 14 amino acids. Unmatched junction bases numbered 6, after V lost 4 bases and J lost 9 bases. Germline V gene sequence: CDR1 MGHRA, CDR2 YSYEKL. Here the CDR3 DNA reads TGCGCCAGCAGCCGCGGGACTAGCGTGGCTGAGCAGTTCTTC. Its translation: CASSRGTSVAEQFF.

The chain is built from TRBV6-5 and TRBJ2-3; D is perhaps TRBD2 (5 bases). Germline V gene lookup returns CDR1 MNHEY and CDR2 SVGAGI. V lost 2 bases to trimming and J lost 5 bases, with 11 bases between them. The CDR3 covers 14 residues. The CDR3 reads CASSYRRVKDTQYF. CDR3 sequence (DNA): TGTGCCAGCAGTTACAGGCGGGTCAAAGATACGCAGTATTTT.

The chain links TRBV27 to TRBJ2-7; D not certain. CDR1 is MNHEY and CDR2 is SMNVEV in the germline V gene (reference sequence). V lost 6 bases and J 2 bases, leaving 8 bases between the germline ends. This CDR3 spans 12 amino acids. The CDR3 is CASRDEAYEQYF. The DNA of the CDR3 is TGTGCCAGCAGGGACGAGGCCTACGAGCAGTACTTC.

This clonotype was counted ten times or more. This chain connects TRBV7-6 to TRBJ2-5, with D perhaps matching TRBD1 (6 bases). The germline V gene has CDR1 SGHVS and CDR2 FNYEAQ. This CDR3 region has 14 residues. Deletions cut 2 bases from V and 4 bases from J, with 11 bases between. CDR3 amino acids: CASSLIQGAETQYF. The CDR3 DNA is TGTGCCAGCAGCTTAATACAGGGAGCAGAGACCCAGTACTTC. The full variable domain, with the rest looked up from reference TRBV7-6 and TRBJ2-5, is GAGVSQSPRYKVTKRGQDVALRCDPISGHVSLYWYRQALGQGPEFLTYFNYEAQQDKSGLPNDRFSAERPEGSISTLTIQRTEQRDSAMYRCASSLIQGAETQYFGPGTRLLVL.

The chain links TRBV5-1 to TRBJ2-7; D gene uncertain. The CDR3 loop spans 13 amino acids. The ends were cut back, 4 bases at V and 5 bases at J, with 13 bases in the middle. Germline V gene sequence: CDR1 SGHRS, CDR2 YFSETQ. Written as DNA, the CDR3 is TGCGCCAGCAGCGCAGCTAGTTTCCACGAGCAGTACTTC. Residues: CASSAASFHEQYF.

The chain combines TRBV20-1 with TRBJ2-1, with D possibly being TRBD2 (6 bases). This CDR3 has 16 amino acids. Germline CDR1 is DFQATT and CDR2 is SNEGSKA (reference sequence). The V and J ends lost 4 bases and 8 bases respectively, with 24 bases between them. In DNA, the CDR3 is TGCAGTGCTACCTTCCTCCGGGACTGGGAGAATGATGAGCAGTTCTTC. Protein product: CSATFLRDWENDEQFF.

In this sample, this clonotype turned up a few times. The V gene is TRBV2, the J gene TRBJ1-1, with D unresolved. CDR3 length: 13 amino acids. V was clipped by 9 bases and J by 10 bases, with 21 bases between them. Germline loops: CDR1 SNHLY, CDR2 FYNNEI. CDR3 sequence (DNA): TGTGCCAGTCCCTCCGGGGTCGGGGATCGAGCTTTCTTT. Translating gives CASPSGVGDRAFF. Full variable domain (missing parts from reference TRBV2 and TRBJ1-1): EPEVTQTPSHQVTQMGQEVILRCVPISNHLYFYWYRQILGQKVEFLVSFYNNEISEKSEIFDDQFSVERPDGSNFTLKIRSTKLEDSAMYFCASPSGVGDRAFFGQGTRLTVV.

There are many counts of this clonotype. The chain is built from TRBV4-3 and TRBJ2-1; 8 nucleotides agree with TRBD1. This CDR3 spans 17 amino acids. J lost 2 bases, V lost 3 bases, and 9 bases had no gene match. Germline CDR1 reads LGHNA; CDR2 reads YSLEER. The CDR3 sequence: CASSQTFSRGPYNEQFF. Written as DNA, the CDR3 is TGCGCCAGCAGCCAGACATTCTCCAGGGGGCCCTACAATGAGCAGTTCTTC.

This chain joins TRBV10-3 and TRBJ2-1; the match to TRBD2 covers 12 bases. Trimming cost V 10 bases and J 3 bases; bases outside gene matches: 4. CDR3 size: 14 residues. The germline V gene encodes CDR1 ENHRY and CDR2 SYGVKD. The CDR3 nucleotides read TGTGCCACCTCACTAGCGGGGGGCTACAATGAGCAGTTCTTC. Encoded protein: CATSLAGGYNEQFF.